This T cell receptor (beta chain) is from a study of Graves' ophthalmopathy and Graves' hyperthyroidism. Study-wide points: Blood also contained most of the expanded thyroid clonotypes above 0.001 frequency.

Each diagnosis was determined on the basis of clinical symptoms, serum thyroxine, TRAb, thyroid ultrasound and orbital computed tomography. A roughly 9.3 ml volume of fresh peripheral blood provided the PBMCs. Researchers took RNA transcripts and amplified TCR beta CDR3 regions from them. Second-round multiplex PCR came after first-round RT-PCR with HTBI primers. TCRdb re-called the multiplex PCR reads through MiXCR, storing one row per CDR3 protein. Seen here are roughly 410,000 distinct CDR3 sequences, approximately 15% observed once, and the top ten hold roughly 7%. Many counts were recorded for this clonotype. The antigen is undetermined. The CDR3 sequence is 15 residues long. Trimming left V 6 bases short and J 2 bases short, with 16 bases between.

The TCR was taken from a woman aged 18-29 years with stable Graves' hyperthyroidism. The chain employs TRBV12-3 or TRBV12-4 and TRBJ2-5; D is uncertain. Sequencing was carried out using peripheral blood. Here the CDR3 DNA reads TGTGCCAGCAGCTCAGAGACTCTACTACAAGAGACCCAGTACTTC. It specifies CASSSETLLQETQYF.